This T cell receptor (beta chain) came from a study of T-cell reconstitution after alpha-beta-depleted transplantation in children. TCRbeta library preparation incorporated unique molecular identifiers. TCRdb independently ran MiXCR on the PCR reads; one entry per CDR3 protein. The sample lists about 230,000 distinct CDR3 sequences; around 11% were seen once. Germline V gene lookup returns CDR1 SGDLS and CDR2 YYNGEE. V was pared by 0 bases and J by 0 bases, with 24 bases of the junction left unmatched. The CDR3 consists of 24 residues. The V and J genes are TRBV9 and TRBJ2-3; 11 bases line up with TRBD2. The receptor was isolated from a human donor who donated a stem cell graft to a child with acute lymphoblastic leukemia. Sequencing used PBMCs from the stem cell graft donor, obtained from the stem cell graft. CDR3 loop: CASSVGSLAGGLPGVTTSTDTQYF. CDR3 nucleotides: TGTGCCAGCAGCGTAGGTTCCCTAGCGGGGGGTCTACCCGGGGTAACAACTAGCACAGATACGCAGTATTTT.